This is a list of T cell receptor beta chains from one sample in a study of T cell responses to AZD1222 COVID-19 vaccine. Measured with immunoSEQ multiplex PCR; TCRdb has only the in-frame clones, and not every one. The sample has around 180,000 clones, about nine tenths seen once. The sequencing used peripheral blood, collected on day 0 of MenACWY control vaccination. The receptors here all came from an adult in good health. Both conserved end residues are part of each CDR3. A D gene is named only where the DNA matches it firmly. Size is stated for part of the rows, as once, few or many counts, or as a class when the clone is expanded.

CASSKRPSGNTIYF,TGTGCCAGCAGTAAGAGACCCTCTGGAAACACCATATATTTT,.,TRBJ1-3,TRBV6-5,.
CASSFRGGMSGYTF,TGTGCCAGCAGTTTTCGGGGGGGAATGAGCGGCTACACCTTC,.,TRBJ1-2,TRBV27,.
CASSLGGRVTEAFF,TGTGCCAGCAGCTTGGGAGGGAGGGTAACTGAAGCTTTCTTT,.,TRBJ1-1,TRBV7-2,.
CASIPGLAGDEQFF,TGTGCCAGCATCCCGGGACTAGCGGGGGATGAGCAGTTCTTC,TRBD2,TRBJ2-1,TRBV2,.
CASSPYIGVGPYNEQFF,TGTGCCAGCAGCCCCTACATCGGGGTGGGCCCCTACAATGAGCAGTTCTTC,.,TRBJ2-1,TRBV7-8,.
CASSPGIQETQYF,TGTGCCAGCAGCCCGGGGATTCAAGAGACCCAGTACTTC,.,TRBJ2-5,TRBV9,.
CASSLRRAGDNSPLHF,TGCGCCAGCAGCCTTCGGAGGGCTGGAGATAATTCACCCCTCCACTTT,.,TRBJ1-6,TRBV5-1,.
CASRGDQPQHF,TGTGCCAGCAGAGGCGATCAGCCCCAGCATTTT,.,TRBJ1-5,TRBV6-4,.
CASSIEGRLRGYTF,TGTGCCAGTAGTATAGAAGGCCGTCTTCGGGGCTACACCTTC,.,TRBJ1-2,TRBV19,.
CASSIKEKGAINTEAFF,TGTGCCAGTAGTATTAAGGAGAAGGGGGCGATTAACACTGAAGCTTTCTTT,TRBD1,TRBJ1-1,TRBV19,once
CATRGGQSPLHF,TGTGCCACGAGAGGGGGGCAGTCACCCCTCCACTTT,.,TRBJ1-6,TRBV7-9,once
CASSLNSGEDNEQFF,TGTGCCAGCAGCTTAAATAGCGGCGAAGACAATGAGCAGTTCTTC,.,TRBJ2-1,TRBV7-3,.
CASSPRKGHGYGYTF,TGTGCCAGCTCACCCCGGAAGGGGCACGGCTATGGCTACACCTTC,.,TRBJ1-2,TRBV18,.
CASSQGIGRYEQYF,TGCGCCAGCAGCCAGGGAATCGGACGGTACGAGCAGTACTTC,.,TRBJ2-7,TRBV4-3,.
CASSLSSGQGAAKNIQYF,TGTGCCAGCAGTTTATCTTCGGGACAGGGGGCGGCCAAAAACATTCAGTACTTC,TRBD1,TRBJ2-4,TRBV28,.
CASSPGDTTAHYNEQFF,TGTGCCAGCAGCCCCGGTGATACTACCGCCCACTACAATGAGCAGTTCTTC,.,TRBJ2-1,TRBV7-3,.
CASSYPTVEAFF,TGTGCCAGCAGTTACCCGACAGTAGAAGCTTTCTTT,.,TRBJ1-1,TRBV6-2/TRBV6-3,.
CSVHGGVAGPSPSSYNEQFF,TGCAGCGTCCACGGGGGGGTAGCGGGGCCGTCCCCGAGCTCCTACAATGAGCAGTTCTTC,TRBD2,TRBJ2-1,TRBV29-1,few
CASSPSGGAREKLFF,TGTGCCAGCAGCCCGAGTGGGGGGGCTCGTGAAAAACTGTTTTTT,.,TRBJ1-4,TRBV7-2,.
CASSIGAQDTEAFF,TGTGCCAGTAGTATAGGCGCGCAGGACACTGAAGCTTTCTTT,.,TRBJ1-1,TRBV19,.
CASSQTVSNQPQHF,TGCGCCAGCAGCCAGACAGTTAGCAATCAGCCCCAGCATTTT,.,TRBJ1-5,TRBV4-1,.
CASEGTGAEQYF,TGTGCCAGCGAGGGGACAGGGGCCGAGCAGTACTTC,TRBD1,TRBJ2-7,TRBV9,.
CSASRGLTSGGVDTQYF,TGCAGTGCTAGTAGGGGACTAACTAGCGGGGGCGTAGATACGCAGTATTTT,TRBD2,TRBJ2-3,TRBV20-1,once
CATRGTAQNTEAFF,TGTGCCACCAGGGGGACAGCCCAGAACACTGAAGCTTTCTTT,TRBD1,TRBJ1-1,TRBV24-1,.
CSVGGSGGAHEQFF,TGCAGCGTTGGCGGTAGCGGGGGGGCGCATGAGCAGTTCTTC,TRBD2,TRBJ2-1,TRBV29-1,.
CASSHGQGITGELFF,TGTGCCAGCAGCCACGGGCAGGGGATCACCGGGGAGCTGTTTTTT,.,TRBJ2-2,TRBV3-1/TRBV3-2,few
CASSMRTGQGLGTEAFF,TGTGCCAGTAGTATGAGGACGGGACAGGGCCTGGGCACTGAAGCTTTCTTT,TRBD1,TRBJ1-1,TRBV19,.
CASSPTGNSNQPQHF,TGTGCCAGCTCACCGACAGGGAATAGCAATCAGCCCCAGCATTTT,TRBD1,TRBJ1-5,TRBV18,.
CASSFLTYEQYF,TGTGCCAGCAGTTTTCTAACCTACGAGCAGTACTTC,.,TRBJ2-7,TRBV28,.
CASSSTPSGTDTQYF,TGCGCCAGCAGTTCAACCCCTAGCGGCACAGATACGCAGTATTTT,.,TRBJ2-3,TRBV23-1,.
CASSQNGGYEQYF,TGTGCCAGCAGCCAAAATGGGGGATACGAGCAGTACTTC,.,TRBJ2-7,TRBV3-1/TRBV3-2,.
CASSDGAVGGNEKLFF,TGCGCCAGCAGTGACGGAGCTGTCGGGGGTAATGAAAAACTGTTTTTT,.,TRBJ1-4,TRBV4-3,.
CASSTRGDQFYGYTF,TGTGCCAGCAGCACCCGAGGGGATCAGTTTTATGGCTACACCTTC,.,TRBJ1-2,TRBV5-6,.
CASSQWNGAYEQYF,TGTGCCAGCAGCCAATGGAATGGGGCCTACGAGCAGTACTTC,.,TRBJ2-7,TRBV3-1/TRBV3-2,.
CSVDGREEETQYF,TGCAGCGTTGATGGGCGGGAGGAAGAGACCCAGTACTTC,TRBD2,TRBJ2-5,TRBV29-1,.
CASSPTGFGQGGGYTF,TGTGCCAGCAGCCCGACCGGATTTGGACAGGGAGGCGGCTACACCTTC,TRBD1,TRBJ1-2,TRBV7-3,.
CASSVGTSGGYYNEQFF,TGTGCCAGCAGCGTAGGGACTAGCGGGGGGTACTACAATGAGCAGTTCTTC,TRBD2,TRBJ2-1,TRBV9,.
CATSDPVNEKLFF,TGTGCCACCAGTGATCCGGTTAATGAAAAACTGTTTTTT,.,TRBJ1-4,TRBV24-1,.
CASNFRGRANTEAFF,TGTGCCAGCAACTTCAGGGGGCGAGCGAACACTGAAGCTTTCTTT,TRBD1,TRBJ1-1,TRBV5-6,.
CATSRGAPFDWGDEQFF,TGTGCCACCAGCAGAGGAGCGCCGTTTGACTGGGGTGATGAGCAGTTCTTC,.,TRBJ2-1,TRBV15,.
CASSLSGSSYEQYF,TGTGCCAGCAGTTTATCCGGGTCCTCCTACGAGCAGTACTTC,.,TRBJ2-7,TRBV28,.
CASSIYRGRREKLFF,TGTGCCAGCAGCATCTACAGGGGGCGAAGGGAAAAACTGTTTTTT,TRBD1,TRBJ1-4,TRBV7-6,.
CASSSFTTGRYNQPQHF,TGTGCCAGCAGTTCCTTCACGACAGGGAGGTACAATCAGCCCCAGCATTTT,TRBD1,TRBJ1-5,TRBV28,.
CASSLEGQGMGTGELFF,TGTGCCAGCAGCTTGGAGGGACAGGGTATGGGAACCGGGGAGCTGTTTTTT,TRBD1,TRBJ2-2,TRBV5-5,.
CASSLGQGGQETQYF,TGCGCCAGCAGCTTGGGACAGGGAGGGCAAGAGACCCAGTACTTC,.,TRBJ2-5,TRBV5-1,.
CASSLDGSGYYEQYF,TGCGCCAGCAGCTTGGATGGTAGCGGATACTACGAGCAGTACTTC,.,TRBJ2-7,TRBV5-1,.
CATSDFRVTETQYF,TGTGCCACCAGTGATTTTAGGGTTACAGAGACCCAGTACTTC,.,TRBJ2-5,TRBV24-1,.
CASSTYRVTTEAFF,TGTGCCAGCAGTACCTACAGGGTGACCACTGAAGCTTTCTTT,.,TRBJ1-1,TRBV27,.
CASSLSGHLNPPLHF,TGTGCCAGCAGTTTGTCCGGTCATCTAAATCCACCCCTCCACTTT,.,TRBJ1-6,TRBV28,.
CASSSTASRQETQYF,TGTGCCAGCAGCTCCACCGCCAGCCGCCAAGAGACCCAGTACTTC,.,TRBJ2-5,TRBV5-8,.
CASSREGRGGYTF,TGTGCCAGCAGCCGGGAGGGTAGGGGAGGCTACACCTTC,.,TRBJ1-2,TRBV7-6,few
CASSEGASREAFF,TGTGCCAGCAGTGAAGGCGCGTCCAGGGAAGCTTTCTTT,.,TRBJ1-1,TRBV6-1,few
CASSFHGQNNQPQHF,TGTGCCAGCAGTTTTCATGGACAGAACAATCAGCCCCAGCATTTT,.,TRBJ1-5,TRBV28,once
CAISEGIGNTIYF,TGTGCCATCAGTGAGGGGATTGGAAACACCATATATTTT,.,TRBJ1-3,TRBV10-3,.